This TCR beta chain was obtained from a study of cytomegalovirus exposure and HLA in healthy donors. Study information: The study placed approximately 81% of its approximately 380 genotyped donors in the Caucasian-associated ancestry cluster.

The CDR3 is 14 amino acids. CDR1 is LGHNA and CDR2 is YSLEER in the germline V gene. The V end lost 4 bases, the J end lost 2 bases, and 10 bases lay between the germline ends. The PCR was carried out with 60 Vbeta primers and 13 Jbeta primers. Repertoires were generated with immunoSEQ multiplex PCR, while TCRdb's copy carries only in-frame clones and drops some. This sample has about 200,000 clones, with 80% to 85% found just once. Material for sequencing was PBMCs. This clonotype originated in a woman in her forties or fifties in good health and CMV-seropositive. The chain uses TRBV4-3 and TRBJ2-3; D may be TRBD1 (6 bases). CDR3 sequence: CASSLQGNTDTQYF. The CDR3 nucleotides read TGCGCCAGCAGCCTTCAGGGGAACACAGATACGCAGTATTTT.